Presented here are 17 T cell receptor beta chains from one specimen sequenced in a study of blood T cells in healthy people across ages. The authors ran a second PCR of about 6 to 11 cycles using a sample-barcoded 5' primer and a J-beta primer mix. A single record per CDR3 protein comes from TCRdb applying MiXCR to the 5' RACE reads. The sample includes 1.5 million to 2 million distinct CDR3 sequences, around 50% of them seen just once. Sequencing was done on a sample of blood. The receptor set was obtained from a woman between 40 and 55 years old in good health.

This clonotype has more than one count but fewer than ten. The rearrangement links TRBV6-6 to TRBJ2-3; D remains ambiguous. V shed 2 bases and J shed 2 bases, with 8 bases lying between them. The V gene's germline CDR1 is MNHNY and CDR2 SVGAGI (reference sequence). The CDR3 extends over 14 amino acids. The CDR3 nucleotides are TGTGCCAGCAGTTACGGGCAGAACACAGATACGCAGTATTTT. Amino acids: CASSYGQNTDTQYF.

As to this clonotype: Mismatch with germline at one junction end may stem from a read error. The chain combines TRBV28 with TRBJ2-7; TRBD2 might be the D (7 bases). Germline V gives CDR1 MDHEN, CDR2 SYDVKM. The CDR3 consists of 15 residues. CDR3 DNA sequence: TGTGCCTGCAGCTCCTCGGGGGGCCCTTCCTACGAGCAGTACTTC. Translating it yields CACSSSGGPSYEQYF.

This chain joins TRBV7-2 and TRBJ1-6; tentatively, D is TRBD1 (6 bases). Germline V lookup: CDR1 SGHTA, CDR2 FQGNSA. V dropped 5 bases and J dropped 9 bases, with 17 bases sitting between them. CDR3 length: 15 residues. The CDR3 here is CASSGFRDKPSPLHF. Written as DNA, the CDR3 is TGTGCCAGCAGCGGGTTTCGGGACAAACCTTCACCCCTCCACTTT.

This clonotype was detected only once. The genes are TRBV5-6 and TRBJ2-1; TRBD1 aligns across 9 bases. V gave up 7 bases and J gave up 6 bases; unmatched junction bases: 11. The CDR3 runs to 15 residues. The germline V gene has CDR1 SGHDT and CDR2 YYEEEE. The CDR3, as DNA: TGTGCCAGCTGCCCTTCCGGGACAGGGTGCAATGAGCAGTTCTTC. It yields the protein CASCPSGTGCNEQFF.

This clonotype was recorded a few times. V usage is TRBV12-3 or TRBV12-4 and J usage is TRBJ2-3, with 9 positions matching TRBD2. The CDR3 length is 15 residues. V shed 6 bases and J 3 bases; nucleotides not matched to a gene: 7. Written as DNA, the CDR3 is TGTGCCAGCAGCCCGGAGGGACTAGCAACAGATACGCAGTATTTT. This codes for CASSPEGLATDTQYF.

The rearrangement links TRBV7-3 to TRBJ2-1; 7 nucleotides match TRBD2. Looked up from germline, CDR1 is SGHTA and CDR2 is FQGTGA. Unmatched junction bases numbered 9, after V lost 5 bases and J lost 5 bases. This CDR3 is 15 amino acids long. The DNA for the CDR3 is TGTGCCAGCAGCCAACGGGCGGGGGACCACAATGAGCAGTTCTTC. Protein sequence: CASSQRAGDHNEQFF.

This clonotype was counted between two and nine times. The chain combines TRBV28 with TRBJ2-6; D perhaps matches TRBD1 (6 bases). The germline V gene has CDR1 MDHEN and CDR2 SYDVKM. This CDR3 spans 17 amino acids. Deletions cut 7 bases from V and 1 base from J, with 17 bases between. Here the CDR3 reads CASTRQAVGSGANVLTF. For the CDR3, the DNA is TGTGCCAGCACGAGACAGGCCGTAGGATCTGGGGCCAACGTCCTGACTTTC.

This clonotype was counted only a few times. The chain has TRBV7-2 and TRBJ2-7, with D possibly being TRBD1 (6 bases). V lost 0 bases and J lost 2, with 14 bases in between. This CDR3 region has 16 residues. CDR1 SGHTA and CDR2 FQGNSA come from the germline V gene. The CDR3 loop is CASSLASGTLTYEQYF. In DNA, the CDR3 is TGTGCCAGCAGCTTAGCCTCCGGGACATTAACCTACGAGCAGTACTTC.

This clonotype was counted only a few times. V and J are TRBV7-2 and TRBJ2-7; 13 bases match TRBD2. Trimming at V came to 1 base and at J to 4 bases, leaving 7 bases not matched to a gene. Germline V lookup: CDR1 SGHTA, CDR2 FQGNSA. The CDR3 contains 17 residues. The CDR3 spells CASSLGRTSGGAYEQYF. CDR3 sequence (DNA): TGTGCCAGCAGCTTAGGGCGTACTAGCGGGGGGGCATACGAGCAGTACTTC. Full variable domain (rest looked up from reference TRBV7-2 and TRBJ2-7): GAGVSQSPSNKVTEKGKDVELRCDPISGHTALYWYRQSLGQGLEFLIYFQGNSAPDKSGLPSDRFSAERTGGSVSTLTIQRTQQEDSAVYLCASSLGRTSGGAYEQYFGPGTRLTVT.

V usage is TRBV28 and J usage is TRBJ2-7, with 12 nucleotides matching TRBD1. Matching the DNA end better, TRBJ2-5 makes the J call doubtful. The CDR3 is 17 amino acids. Germline-derived CDR1 and CDR2 are MDHEN and SYDVKM. The CDR3 loop reads CASSLAEGTGGIMTQYF. The CDR3, as DNA: TGTGCCAGCAGTTTAGCGGAGGGGACAGGGGGCATCATGACCCAGTACTTC.

This clonotype was seen ten or more times. This sequence joins TRBV7-3 and TRBJ2-3, with D possibly TRBD1 on 6 matching bases. CDR1 and CDR2 (germline): SGHTA, FQGTGA. The CDR3 spans 15 residues. V was cut by 5 bases and J by 0 bases, with 12 bases left in between. CDR3 sequence: CASSPQGGSTDTQYF. The CDR3 DNA sequence: TGTGCCAGCAGCCCCCAAGGGGGTAGCACAGATACGCAGTATTTT.

The sample holds many counts of this clonotype. The chain joins TRBV29-1 to TRBJ2-3, with 7 bases lining up with TRBD2. This CDR3 has 13 residues. Germline CDR1 and CDR2: SQVTM and ANQGSEA. V was clipped by 5 bases and J by 0 bases; unmatched bases: 2. DNA for the CDR3: TGCAGCGTTAGCGGGACTAGCACAGATACGCAGTATTTT. Translating it yields CSVSGTSTDTQYF.

The chain combines TRBV4-3 with TRBJ2-7; maybe TRBD2 (5 bases). The CDR3 is 16 amino acids. Germline V gene data show CDR1 as LGHNA and CDR2 as YSLEER. V shed 6 bases and J shed 3 bases, with 21 bases lying between them. The CDR3 DNA reads TGCGCCAGCAGAGGAGGAGGCCCAATTATAGACTACGAGCAGTACTTC. Translation: CASRGGGPIIDYEQYF.

The chain links TRBV5-1 to TRBJ2-1; 12 nucleotides agree with TRBD2. The V segment lost 4 bases and the J segment 0 bases; nucleotides outside the gene matches: 8. From germline, CDR1 is SGHRS and CDR2 YFSETQ. This CDR3 is 18 amino acids long. The CDR3 sequence is CASSAGLAGPNSYNEQFF. CDR3 in DNA: TGCGCCAGCAGCGCCGGACTAGCGGGGCCCAACTCCTACAATGAGCAGTTCTTC.

This clonotype has only a few counts. The chain has TRBV29-1 and TRBJ2-5, with 12 nucleotides matching TRBD1. Trimming removed 8 bases from V and 0 bases from J; junction bases left unmatched: 13. This CDR3 spans 17 amino acids. Germline V gives CDR1 SQVTM, CDR2 ANQGSEA. CDR3 protein: CSSVGGTGGGNQETQYF. Written as DNA, the CDR3 is TGCAGCAGTGTTGGAGGGACAGGGGGCGGCAACCAAGAGACCCAGTACTTC.

This clonotype appeared a few times. CDR3 protein: CASSPRKGAMSYEQYF. The CDR3 bases are TGCGCCAGCAGCCCCCGCAAAGGAGCGATGTCCTACGAGCAGTACTTC. The rearrangement links TRBV4-1 to TRBJ2-7; D gene uncertain. The CDR3 totals 16 residues. The V end lost 4 bases, the J end lost 1 base, and 17 bases lay between the germline ends. From germline, CDR1 is MGHRA and CDR2 YSYEKL.

There are a few counts of this clonotype. This chain connects TRBV5-1 to TRBJ2-3; 9 positions match TRBD1. Germline V CDR1 and CDR2: SGHRS, YFSETQ. The CDR3 is 15 amino acids. Unmatched junction bases numbered 6, after V lost 2 bases and J lost 5 bases. CDR3 bases: TGCGCCAGCAGCTTACAGGGGGCGTTTTTAGATACGCAGTATTTT. It encodes CASSLQGAFLDTQYF.